The 30 T cell receptor beta chains below come from one sample, sequenced in a study of T cells in Graves' hyperthyroidism and ophthalmopathy. There were TCR beta CDR3 regions amplified from RNA transcripts. Using the HTBI primer set, a first-round RT-PCR was run on the TCR CDR3. In TCRdb, the multiplex PCR reads were re-called with MiXCR into one record per CDR3 protein. The sample carries fewer than 750,000 distinct CDR3 sequences, about 45% recorded once. Sequencing input: peripheral blood or thyroid tissue (not recorded which). The receptors here all came from a woman aged 18-30 years with Graves' hyperthyroidism.

This clonotype was seen at least ten times. This chain uses TRBV5-8 with TRBJ1-1, with D perhaps matching TRBD1 (6 bases). V was shortened by 4 bases and J by 10 bases, with 14 bases between the two germline ends. The CDR3 totals 12 residues. The V gene's germline CDR1 is SGHTS and CDR2 YDEGEE. The CDR3 DNA follows: TGTGCCAGCAGCCCCACCCAGGGGAGAGCTTTCTTT. It is translated as CASSPTQGRAFF. The whole variable domain, remainder taken from reference TRBV5-8 and TRBJ1-1, is EAGVTQSPTHLIKTRGQQATLRCSPISGHTSVYWYQQALGLGLQFLLWYDEGEERNRGNFPPRFSGRQFPNYSSELNVNALELEDSALYLCASSPTQGRAFFGQGTRLTVV.

The chain's CDR3 is CASSRWAGLSTDTQYF. In DNA form, the CDR3 reads TGTGCCAGCAGCCGATGGGCGGGCCTTAGCACAGATACGCAGTATTTT. The chain couples TRBV7-6 to TRBJ2-3, with D possibly TRBD2 on 5 matching bases. The CDR3 loop spans 16 amino acids. From germline, CDR1 is SGHVS and CDR2 FNYEAQ. V was cut by 5 bases and J by 0 bases, with 15 bases left in between. The variable domain in full, completed from reference TRBV7-6 and TRBJ2-3, reads GAGVSQSPRYKVTKRGQDVALRCDPISGHVSLYWYRQALGQGPEFLTYFNYEAQQDKSGLPNDRFSAERPEGSISTLTIQRTEQRDSAMYRCASSRWAGLSTDTQYFGPGTRLTVL.

The V and J genes are TRBV7-2 and TRBJ2-7; 7 bases are a match to TRBD1. Germline V gene data show CDR1 as SGHTA and CDR2 as FQGNSA. CDR3 length: 13 amino acids. V was clipped by 11 bases and J by 6 bases; unmatched bases: 13. For the CDR3, the DNA is TGTGCCTGGAGAAGGTTGAGGGGGCGCGAGCAGTACTTC. Translation: CAWRRLRGREQYF.

The rearrangement uses TRBV5-1 and TRBJ1-2, with a weak D call TRBD1 (6 bases). Trimming stripped 8 bases from V and 8 bases from J, with 16 bases between. This CDR3 has 12 residues. CDR1 is SGHRS and CDR2 is YFSETQ in the germline V gene. The chain's CDR3 is CASTQTGSGYTF. The CDR3 DNA is TGCGCCAGTACCCAAACAGGGAGCGGCTACACCTTC.

V gene TRBV24-1 combines with J gene TRBJ1-5; D call uncertain. V was trimmed by 5 bases and J by 2 bases, leaving 15 bases between them. CDR3 length: 16 residues. Germline CDR1 KGHDR, CDR2 SFDVKD. The CDR3 loop reads CATSASTSVGNQPQHF. The CDR3 bases are TGTGCCACCAGTGCCAGTACATCGGTGGGCAATCAGCCCCAGCATTTT.

The chain links TRBV7-9 to TRBJ1-6; maybe TRBD1 (5 bases). With 4 bases removed from V and 5 bases from J, the gap between germline ends came to 18 bases. The CDR3 has 17 amino acids. In germline, CDR1 is SEHNR, CDR2 FQNEAQ (reference sequence). CDR3: CASSYLDGTGNNSPLHF. DNA of the CDR3: TGTGCCAGCAGCTATCTCGACGGGACGGGGAATAATTCACCCCTCCACTTT.

Remarks on this clonotype: One junction end does not reproduce the germline sequence, and a read error may be involved. The chain has TRBV15 and TRBJ1-2, with 9 nucleotides matching TRBD1. Germline-derived CDR1 and CDR2 are LNHNV and YYDKDF (reference sequence). The CDR3 has 15 amino acids. This CDR3 reads CAASSWTGDNYGYTF. The CDR3 region has the DNA TGTGCCGCCAGCAGTTGGACAGGGGATAACTATGGCTACACCTTC.

The chain uses TRBV20-1 and TRBJ2-2; the D is unclear. Trimming stripped 1 base from V and 0 bases from J, with 15 bases between. The germline gives CDR1 DFQATT, CDR2 SNEGSKA (reference sequence). This CDR3 region has 17 residues. The CDR3 loop is CSARGFGSPTNTGELFF. CDR3 coding DNA: TGCAGTGCTAGAGGTTTTGGTAGCCCAACGAACACCGGGGAGCTGTTTTTT.

This clonotype has a count of ten or more. The rearrangement uses TRBV5-1 and TRBJ1-2, with no clear D. Germline V lookup: CDR1 SGHRS, CDR2 YFSETQ. Trimming took 5 bases from V and 1 from J, leaving 6 bases between them. The CDR3 loop spans 12 amino acids. The CDR3 is CASRTDNYGYTF. In nucleotides, the CDR3 is TGCGCCAGCAGAACAGATAACTATGGCTACACCTTC.

This clonotype has a count of ten or more. The V and J genes are TRBV20-1 and TRBJ2-5, with a tentative D call TRBD2 (5 bases). V lost 3 bases to trimming and J lost 7 bases, with 15 bases between them. Germline-derived CDR1 and CDR2 are DFQATT and SNEGSKA (reference sequence). The CDR3 runs 13 residues. As DNA, the CDR3 is TGCAGTGCTAGTCCCACCACCCGGGGGACCCAGTACTTC. Amino acid sequence: CSASPTTRGTQYF.

This clonotype was observed many times. The chain joins TRBV4-1 to TRBJ1-4; D call uncertain. V was clipped by 0 bases and J by 2 bases, with 4 bases between them. Germline lookup yields CDR1 MGHRA and CDR2 YSYEKL. CDR3 length: 14 amino acids. CDR3 region: CASSQDRTNEKLFF. DNA of the CDR3: TGCGCCAGCAGCCAAGACAGGACTAATGAAAAACTGTTTTTT.

This clonotype has ten or more counts. The chain recombines TRBV6-1 with TRBJ1-5; no firm D call. The CDR3 has 16 amino acids. The V and J ends lost 2 bases and 6 bases respectively, with 17 bases between them. Looked up from germline, CDR1 is MNHNS and CDR2 is SASEGT. The chain's CDR3 is CASSEFGGSWTQPQHF. The CDR3 nucleotides read TGTGCCAGCAGTGAATTCGGTGGCAGTTGGACTCAGCCCCAGCATTTT.

The chain recombines TRBV7-9 with TRBJ2-7, with D unresolved. Germline CDR1 and CDR2: SEHNR and FQNEAQ (reference sequence). CDR3 size: 16 residues. V was trimmed by 4 bases and J by 7 bases, leaving 23 bases between them. The CDR3 DNA sequence: TGTGCCAGCAGCTGGGCTAGACTCGATTCCTACAATGAGCAGTACTTC. Protein sequence: CASSWARLDSYNEQYF.

V gene TRBV24-1 combines with J gene TRBJ1-2; 9 bases agree with TRBD1. The CDR3 length is 16 residues. In germline, CDR1 is KGHDR, CDR2 SFDVKD. V shed 7 bases and J 4 bases; nucleotides not matched to a gene: 12. The CDR3, as DNA: TGTGCCACCAGCAGCCTCGGACAGGGGAAGGGCTATGGCTACACCTTC. Encoded protein: CATSSLGQGKGYGYTF.

The CDR3 DNA follows: TGTGCCAGCAGTTTGCCCGGGACCCCGGTTCTGGAGCCCCAGCATTTT. Its translation: CASSLPGTPVLEPQHF. The gene calls are TRBV12-3 or TRBV12-4 and TRBJ1-5, with D tentatively TRBD1 (5 bases). Trimming pared 3 bases from V and 8 bases from J, leaving 20 bases between. The CDR3 sequence is 16 residues long.

The rearrangement joins TRBV7-2 to TRBJ2-5; 9 nucleotides align to TRBD2. Germline CDR1 and CDR2: SGHTA and FQGNSA. This CDR3 contains 20 residues. V trimming: 1 base; J trimming: 5 bases; junction bases outside the gene matches: 20. The CDR3, as DNA: TGTGCCAGCAGCTTAGTTTGGACAGCGGGAGGCCCCCGGGGGCGTGAGACCCAGTACTTC. Translating gives CASSLVWTAGGPRGRETQYF.

This clonotype was detected ten times or more. The rearrangement joins TRBV20-1 to TRBJ2-7; D remains unclear. Germline V lookup: CDR1 DFQATT, CDR2 SNEGSKA (reference sequence). The CDR3 consists of 11 residues. The V end was cut by 3 bases, the J end by 7 bases, with 10 bases between. The CDR3 bases are TGCAGTGCTAGCGGACCTCTGGAGCAGTACTTC. Its protein product is CSASGPLEQYF.

This clonotype was seen a handful of times. A much larger clone sits a single nucleotide away, making a read error possible. This CDR3 is CASSYSGSHEQYF. The CDR3 bases are TGTGCCAGCAGCTATAGCGGGAGCCACGAGCAGTACTTC. The chain joins TRBV7-9 to TRBJ2-7, with 9 nucleotides matching TRBD2. With 4 bases clipped from V and 5 bases from J, the junction kept 3 bases outside the gene matches. Germline CDR1 is SEHNR and CDR2 is FQNEAQ (reference sequence). The CDR3 totals 13 residues.

This chain connects TRBV29-1 to TRBJ2-2; TRBD2 matches at 10 bases. The CDR3 covers 12 residues. V shed 4 bases, J shed 8 bases, and the junction held 1 base outside the gene matches. Germline CDR1 and CDR2: SQVTM and ANQGSEA. CDR3 loop: CSVVAGGGELFF. In nucleotides, the CDR3 is TGCAGCGTTGTAGCGGGAGGTGGGGAGCTGTTTTTT.

This clonotype was observed many times. The chain has TRBV2 and TRBJ1-4; no reliable D call. V was pared by 2 bases and J by 4 bases, with 14 bases between. The CDR3 loop spans 16 amino acids. CDR1 is SNHLY, CDR2 FYNNEI, per germline. The CDR3 DNA follows: TGTGCCAGCAGTGAAAGTGCGGGATCAATTAATGAAAAACTGTTTTTT. Its translation is CASSESAGSINEKLFF.

There are a few counts of this clonotype. The V gene is TRBV19, the J gene TRBJ2-2, with D maybe TRBD1 (6 bases). Germline CDR1 is LNHDA and CDR2 is SQIVND (reference sequence). The CDR3 spans 13 residues. V lost 3 bases to trimming and J lost 4 bases, with 6 bases between them. DNA for the CDR3: TGTGCCAGTAGTATCAGGGGCACCGGGGAGCTGTTTTTT. It codes for CASSIRGTGELFF.

The chain links TRBV20-1 to TRBJ2-6; 9 nucleotides line up with TRBD2. The CDR3 sequence is 16 residues long. V trimming: 4 bases; J trimming: 4 bases; junction bases outside the gene matches: 8. Germline assignment: CDR1 DFQATT and CDR2 SNEGSKA (reference sequence). The CDR3 bases are TGCAGTGCTAAGAGCGGGAGGACAGGAGGGGCCAACGTCCTGACTTTC. It encodes CSAKSGRTGGANVLTF.

The V and J genes are TRBV20-1 and TRBJ1-5; D unresolved. V lost 2 bases to trimming and J lost 1 base, with 18 bases between them. The CDR3 sequence is 17 residues long. Germline V CDR1 and CDR2: DFQATT, SNEGSKA (reference sequence). The CDR3 here is CSARWLAGSVSNQPQHF. The CDR3 region has the DNA TGCAGTGCTAGATGGCTAGCGGGCAGTGTGAGCAATCAGCCCCAGCATTTT.

This clonotype was counted at least ten times. This chain uses TRBV6-1 with TRBJ1-2; the D gene is possibly TRBD1 (6 bases). The length of the CDR3 is 13 residues. Germline V gives CDR1 MNHNS, CDR2 SASEGT. Trimming stripped 6 bases from V and 6 bases from J, with 14 bases between. The chain's CDR3 is CASSASGANGYTF. The CDR3 DNA is TGTGCCAGCAGCGCTTCGGGGGCAAATGGCTACACCTTC.

Concerning this clonotype itself: Germline is not matched at one junction end, which may reflect a read error. The CDR3 reads CSVVGGGTGGTEAFF. The DNA of the CDR3 is TGCAGCGTTGTAGGGGGCGGGACAGGGGGCACTGAAGCTTTCTTT. The chain links TRBV2 to TRBJ1-1; 11 nucleotides agree with TRBD1. CDR3 length: 15 residues. The germline V gene encodes CDR1 SNHLY and CDR2 FYNNEI.

In this sample, this clonotype turned up many times. The chain recombines TRBV7-9 with TRBJ1-3, with a possible D match to TRBD1 (6 bases). Germline V gene lookup returns CDR1 SEHNR and CDR2 FQNEAQ (reference sequence). The V end was cut by 3 bases, the J end by 1 base, with 7 bases between. The CDR3 spans 14 residues. The CDR3 loop reads CASSFGQSGNTIYF. The CDR3 DNA sequence: TGTGCCAGCAGCTTTGGACAGTCTGGAAACACCATATATTTT.

Comments on this clonotype: This is likely a read error, given that the CDR3 carries no conserved phenylalanine or tryptophan at its end. Because the CDR3's place on the DNA is in doubt, the DNA is left out and the CDR3 is given as listed by TCRdb. This chain links TRBV7-3 with TRBJ2-2; the table's D call, TRBD1, was not checked against the DNA. The CDR3 spans 16 amino acids, including both terminal residues. Germline lookup yields CDR1 SGHTA and CDR2 FQGTGA. CDR3 region: CASSLLGEGKHRGAVV.

This clonotype has just a few counts. The J gene is TRBJ2-2, the V gene TRBV11-3; TRBD2 matches 14 bases. Germline V CDR1 and CDR2: SGHNT, YENEEA. V dropped 6 bases and J dropped 7; count of bases not matched to a gene: 1. The CDR3 sequence is 14 residues long. The CDR3 spells CASRGLAGVGELFF. The CDR3 bases are TGTGCCAGCAGGGGACTAGCGGGAGTCGGGGAGCTGTTTTTT.

The chain recombines TRBV6-1 with TRBJ2-6; 15 bases agree with TRBD2. Looked up from germline, CDR1 is MNHNS and CDR2 is SASEGT. The V gene end was trimmed by 6 bases and the J gene end by 11 bases; junction bases not matched to a gene: 11. The CDR3 sequence is 17 residues long. The DNA for the CDR3 is TGTGCCAGCAGCTGGAAGACGGGACTAGCGGGGGGCTACGTCCTGACTTTC. Its translation is CASSWKTGLAGGYVLTF.

Ten or more counts support this clonotype. The V and J genes are TRBV19 and TRBJ1-1; possible D gene TRBD1, 6 bases. The CDR3 has 16 residues. The germline CDR1 and CDR2 sequences are LNHDA and SQIVND (reference sequence). V was pared by 7 bases and J by 2 bases, with 20 bases between. The CDR3 protein is CASTKGVAGTNTEAFF. The CDR3 DNA sequence: TGTGCCAGTACGAAGGGGGTTGCCGGGACCAACACTGAAGCTTTCTTT.